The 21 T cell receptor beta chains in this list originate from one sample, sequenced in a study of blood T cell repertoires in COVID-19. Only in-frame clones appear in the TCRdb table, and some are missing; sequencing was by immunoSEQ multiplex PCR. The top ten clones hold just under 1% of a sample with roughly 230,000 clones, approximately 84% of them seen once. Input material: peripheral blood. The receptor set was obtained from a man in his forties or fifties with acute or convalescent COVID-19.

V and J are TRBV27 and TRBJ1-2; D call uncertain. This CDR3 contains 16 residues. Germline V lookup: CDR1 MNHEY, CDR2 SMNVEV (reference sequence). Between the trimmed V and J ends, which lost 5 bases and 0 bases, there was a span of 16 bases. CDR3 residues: CASSPTGGLTNYGYTF. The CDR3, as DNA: TGTGCCAGCAGTCCTACGGGAGGGCTAACTAACTATGGCTACACCTTC.

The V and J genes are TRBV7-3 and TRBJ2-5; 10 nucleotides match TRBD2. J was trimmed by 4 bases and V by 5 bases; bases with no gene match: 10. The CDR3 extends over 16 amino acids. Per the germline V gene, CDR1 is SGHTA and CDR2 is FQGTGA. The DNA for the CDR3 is TGTGCCAGCAGCGGAGGAAAGCGGGGGGGCGGAGAGACCCAGTACTTC. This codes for CASSGGKRGGGETQYF.

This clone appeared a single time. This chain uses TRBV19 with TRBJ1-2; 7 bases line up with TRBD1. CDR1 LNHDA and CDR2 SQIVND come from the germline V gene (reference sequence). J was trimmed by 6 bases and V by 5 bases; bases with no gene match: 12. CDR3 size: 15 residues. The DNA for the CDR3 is TGTGCCAGTAGTTTCAGACAGGGTGGCTCGAATGGCTACACCTTC. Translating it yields CASSFRQGGSNGYTF.

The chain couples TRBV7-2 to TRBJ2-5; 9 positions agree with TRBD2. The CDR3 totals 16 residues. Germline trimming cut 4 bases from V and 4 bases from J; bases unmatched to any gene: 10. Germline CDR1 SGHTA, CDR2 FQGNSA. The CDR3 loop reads CASSSSAGGGVETQYF. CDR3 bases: TGTGCCAGCAGCTCATCAGCGGGGGGTGGGGTAGAGACCCAGTACTTC.

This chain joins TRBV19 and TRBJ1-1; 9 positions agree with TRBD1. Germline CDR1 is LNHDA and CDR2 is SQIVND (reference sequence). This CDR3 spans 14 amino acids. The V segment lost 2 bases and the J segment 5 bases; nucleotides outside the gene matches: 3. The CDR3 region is CASSIIGQGTEAFF. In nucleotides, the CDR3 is TGTGCCAGTAGTATAATAGGACAGGGGACTGAAGCTTTCTTT. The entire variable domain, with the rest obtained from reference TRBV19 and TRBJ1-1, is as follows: DGGITQSPKYLFRKEGQNVTLSCEQNLNHDAMYWYRQDPGQGLRLIYYSQIVNDFQKGDIAEGYSVSREKKESFPLTVTSAQKNPTAFYLCASSIIGQGTEAFFGQGTRLTVV.

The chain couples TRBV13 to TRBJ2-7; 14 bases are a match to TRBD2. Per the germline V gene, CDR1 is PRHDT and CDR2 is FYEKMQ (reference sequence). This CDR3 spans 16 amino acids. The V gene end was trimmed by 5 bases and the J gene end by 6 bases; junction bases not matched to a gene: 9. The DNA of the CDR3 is TGTGCCAGCAGCATTCGGACTAGCGGGGGGCCATCCGAGCAGTACTTC. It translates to CASSIRTSGGPSEQYF.

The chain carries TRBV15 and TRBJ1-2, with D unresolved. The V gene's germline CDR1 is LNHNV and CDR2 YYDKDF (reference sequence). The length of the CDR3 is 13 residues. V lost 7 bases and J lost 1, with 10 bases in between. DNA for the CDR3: TGTGCCACCAAGATGGAGGGTAACTATGGCTACACCTTC. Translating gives CATKMEGNYGYTF.

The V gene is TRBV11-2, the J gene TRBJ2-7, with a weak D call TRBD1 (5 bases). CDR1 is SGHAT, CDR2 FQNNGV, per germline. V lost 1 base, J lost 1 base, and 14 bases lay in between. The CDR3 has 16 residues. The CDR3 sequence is CASSLGQGSHSYEQYF. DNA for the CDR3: TGTGCCAGCAGCTTAGGCCAGGGTTCCCATTCCTACGAGCAGTACTTC.

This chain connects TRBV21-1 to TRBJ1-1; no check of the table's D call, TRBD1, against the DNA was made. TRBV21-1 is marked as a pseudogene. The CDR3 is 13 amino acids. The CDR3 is CASNLRGNTEAFF. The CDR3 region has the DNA TGTGCCAGCAACCTCAGGGGGAACACTGAAGCTTTCTTT.

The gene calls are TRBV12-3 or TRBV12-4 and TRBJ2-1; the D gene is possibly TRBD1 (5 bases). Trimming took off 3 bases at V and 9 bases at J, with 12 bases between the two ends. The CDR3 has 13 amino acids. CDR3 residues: CASSFRGSTEQFF. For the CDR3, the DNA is TGTGCCAGCAGTTTTAGGGGAAGCACTGAGCAGTTCTTC.

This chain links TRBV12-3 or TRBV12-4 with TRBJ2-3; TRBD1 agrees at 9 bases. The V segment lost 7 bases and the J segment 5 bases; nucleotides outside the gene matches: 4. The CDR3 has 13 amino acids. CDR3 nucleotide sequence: TGTGCCAGCACACAGGGGGCGAGAGATACGCAGTATTTT. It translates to CASTQGARDTQYF.

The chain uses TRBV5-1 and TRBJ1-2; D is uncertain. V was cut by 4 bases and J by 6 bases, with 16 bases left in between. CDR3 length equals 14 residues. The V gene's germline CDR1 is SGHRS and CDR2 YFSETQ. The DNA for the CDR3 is TGCGCCAGCAGCATCCCGGACGGAGGGAATGGCTACACCTTC. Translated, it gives CASSIPDGGNGYTF.

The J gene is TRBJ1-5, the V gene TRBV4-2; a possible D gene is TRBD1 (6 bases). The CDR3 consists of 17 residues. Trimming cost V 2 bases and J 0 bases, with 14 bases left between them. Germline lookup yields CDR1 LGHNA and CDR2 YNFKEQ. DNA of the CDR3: TGTGCCAGCAGCCAAACGACAGGAGGATATAGCAATCAGCCCCAGCATTTT. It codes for CASSQTTGGYSNQPQHF.

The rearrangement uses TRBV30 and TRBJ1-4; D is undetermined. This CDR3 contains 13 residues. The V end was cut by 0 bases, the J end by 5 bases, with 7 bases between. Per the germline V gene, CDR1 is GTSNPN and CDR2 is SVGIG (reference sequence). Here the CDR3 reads CAWSVRANEKLFF. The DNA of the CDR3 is TGTGCCTGGAGTGTACGCGCCAATGAAAAACTGTTTTTT.

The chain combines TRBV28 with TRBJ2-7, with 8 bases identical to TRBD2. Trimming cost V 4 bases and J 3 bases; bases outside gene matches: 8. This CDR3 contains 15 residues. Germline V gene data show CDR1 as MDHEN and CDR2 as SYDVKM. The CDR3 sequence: CASSSGVAGLYEQYF. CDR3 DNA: TGTGCCAGCAGTTCGGGGGTAGCGGGACTCTACGAGCAGTACTTC.

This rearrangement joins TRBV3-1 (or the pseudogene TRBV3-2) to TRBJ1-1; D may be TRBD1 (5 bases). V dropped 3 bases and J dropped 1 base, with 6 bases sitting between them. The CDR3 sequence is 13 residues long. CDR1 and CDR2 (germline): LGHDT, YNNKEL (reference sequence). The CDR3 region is CASSHGQNTEAFF. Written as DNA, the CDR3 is TGTGCCAGCAGCCACGGACAGAACACTGAAGCTTTCTTT.

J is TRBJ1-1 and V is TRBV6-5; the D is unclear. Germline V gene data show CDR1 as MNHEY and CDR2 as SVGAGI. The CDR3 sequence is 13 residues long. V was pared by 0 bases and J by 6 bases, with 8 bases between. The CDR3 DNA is TGTGCCAGCAGTTACTCCCCGGGAGCTGAAGCTTTCTTT. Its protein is CASSYSPGAEAFF.

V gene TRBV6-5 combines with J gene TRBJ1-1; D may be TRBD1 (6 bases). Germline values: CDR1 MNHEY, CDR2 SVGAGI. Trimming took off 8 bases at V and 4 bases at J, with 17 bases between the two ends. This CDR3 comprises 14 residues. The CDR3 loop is CASGGAGGITEAFF. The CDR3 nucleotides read TGTGCCAGCGGGGGGGCCGGGGGCATCACTGAAGCTTTCTTT.

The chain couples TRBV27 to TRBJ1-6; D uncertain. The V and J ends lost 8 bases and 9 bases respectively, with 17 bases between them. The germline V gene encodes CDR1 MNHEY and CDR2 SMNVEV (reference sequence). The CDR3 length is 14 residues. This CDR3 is CASRKDLEGSPLHF. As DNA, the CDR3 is TGTGCCAGCCGAAAGGACCTAGAGGGTTCACCCCTCCACTTT.

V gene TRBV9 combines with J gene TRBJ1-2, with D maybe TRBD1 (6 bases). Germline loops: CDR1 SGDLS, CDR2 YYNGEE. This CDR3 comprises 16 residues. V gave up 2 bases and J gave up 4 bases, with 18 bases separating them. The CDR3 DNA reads TGTGCCAGCAGCGTGGCCGGGCAGGGGAGTCTCTATGGCTACACCTTC. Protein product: CASSVAGQGSLYGYTF.

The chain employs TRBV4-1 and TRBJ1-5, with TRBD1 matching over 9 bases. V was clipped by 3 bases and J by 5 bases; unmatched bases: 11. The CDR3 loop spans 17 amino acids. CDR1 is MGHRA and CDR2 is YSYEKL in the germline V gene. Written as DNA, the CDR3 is TGCGCCAGCAGCCAGGAGGCAGACAGGGGGAGAGATCAGCCCCAGCATTTT. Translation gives CASSQEADRGRDQPQHF.